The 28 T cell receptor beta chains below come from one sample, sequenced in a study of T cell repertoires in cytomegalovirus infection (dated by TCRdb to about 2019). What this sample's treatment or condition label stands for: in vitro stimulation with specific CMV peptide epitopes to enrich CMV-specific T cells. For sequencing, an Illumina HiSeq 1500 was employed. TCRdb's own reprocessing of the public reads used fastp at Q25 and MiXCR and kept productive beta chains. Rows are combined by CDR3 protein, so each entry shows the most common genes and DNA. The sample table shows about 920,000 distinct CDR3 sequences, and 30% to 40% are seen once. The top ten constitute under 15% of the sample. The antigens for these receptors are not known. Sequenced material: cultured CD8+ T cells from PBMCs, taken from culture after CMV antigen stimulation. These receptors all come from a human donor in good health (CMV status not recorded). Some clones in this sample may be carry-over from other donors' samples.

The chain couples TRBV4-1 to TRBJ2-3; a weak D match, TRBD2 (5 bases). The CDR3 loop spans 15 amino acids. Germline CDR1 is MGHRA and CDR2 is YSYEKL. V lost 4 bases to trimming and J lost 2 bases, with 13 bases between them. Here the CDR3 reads CASSPGQRHTDTQYF. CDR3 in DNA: TGCGCCAGCAGCCCCGGGCAGCGGCACACAGATACGCAGTATTTT.

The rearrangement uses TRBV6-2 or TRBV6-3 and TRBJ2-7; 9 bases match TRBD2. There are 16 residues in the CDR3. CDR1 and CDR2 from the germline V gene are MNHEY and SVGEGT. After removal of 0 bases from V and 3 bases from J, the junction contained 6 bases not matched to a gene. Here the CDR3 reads CASSYSRAGGDYEQYF. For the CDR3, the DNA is TGTGCCAGCAGTTACTCGAGGGCGGGAGGGGACTACGAGCAGTACTTC.

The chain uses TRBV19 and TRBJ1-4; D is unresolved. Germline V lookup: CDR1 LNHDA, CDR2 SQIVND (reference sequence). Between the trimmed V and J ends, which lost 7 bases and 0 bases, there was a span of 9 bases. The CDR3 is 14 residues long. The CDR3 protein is CASTYEATNEKLFF. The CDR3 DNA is TGTGCCAGTACCTATGAAGCAACTAATGAAAAACTGTTTTTT.

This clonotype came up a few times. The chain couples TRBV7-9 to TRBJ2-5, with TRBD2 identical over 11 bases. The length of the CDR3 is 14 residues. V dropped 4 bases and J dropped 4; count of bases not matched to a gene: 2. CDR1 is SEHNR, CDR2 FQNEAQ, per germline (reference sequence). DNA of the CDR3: TGTGCCAGCAGCTCTAGCGGGGGGAGAGAGACCCAGTACTTC. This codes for CASSSSGGRETQYF.

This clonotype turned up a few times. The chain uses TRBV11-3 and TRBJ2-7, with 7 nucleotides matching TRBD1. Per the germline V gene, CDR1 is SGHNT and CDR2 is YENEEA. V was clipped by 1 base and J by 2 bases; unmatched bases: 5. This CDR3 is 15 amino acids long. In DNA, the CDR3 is TGTGCCAGCAGCTTAGGGGTGGGGACAGCCTACGAGCAGTACTTC. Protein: CASSLGVGTAYEQYF. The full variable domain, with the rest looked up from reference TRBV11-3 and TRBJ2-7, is EAGVVQSPRYKIIEKKQPVAFWCNPISGHNTLYWYLQNLGQGPELLIRYENEEAVDDSQLPKDRFSAERLKGVDSTLKIQPAELGDSAVYLCASSLGVGTAYEQYFGPGTRLTVT.

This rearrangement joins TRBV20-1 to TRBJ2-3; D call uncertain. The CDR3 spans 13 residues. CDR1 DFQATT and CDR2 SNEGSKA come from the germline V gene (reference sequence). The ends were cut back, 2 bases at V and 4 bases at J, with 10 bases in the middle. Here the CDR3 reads CSARRTRADTQYF. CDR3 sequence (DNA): TGCAGTGCTAGACGGACCCGAGCAGATACGCAGTATTTT.

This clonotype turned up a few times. The CDR3, as DNA: TGTGCCAGCAGCCCGGAGGGGGACTACGAGCAGTACGTC. Its protein is CASSPEGDYEQYV. The chain joins TRBV7-8 to TRBJ2-7; D may match TRBD1 or TRBD2 (6 bases each). The CDR3 totals 13 residues. Per the germline V gene, CDR1 is SGHVS and CDR2 is FQNEAQ. Trimming removed 5 bases at V and 3 bases at J, with 11 bases between.

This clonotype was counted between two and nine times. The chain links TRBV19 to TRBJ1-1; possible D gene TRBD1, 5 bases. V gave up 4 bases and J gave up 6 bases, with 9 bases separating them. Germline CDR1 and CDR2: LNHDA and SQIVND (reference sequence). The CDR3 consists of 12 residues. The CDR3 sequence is CASSTGSAEAFF. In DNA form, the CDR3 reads TGTGCCAGTAGTACAGGGTCCGCTGAAGCTTTCTTT.

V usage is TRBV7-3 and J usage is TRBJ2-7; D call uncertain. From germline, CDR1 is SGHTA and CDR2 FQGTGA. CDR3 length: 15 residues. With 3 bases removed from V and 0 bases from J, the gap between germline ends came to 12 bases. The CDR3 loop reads CASSFSRLGSYEQYV. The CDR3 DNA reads TGTGCCAGCAGCTTTTCGAGGTTGGGCTCCTACGAGCAGTACGTC.

The CDR3 nucleotides are TGTGCCAGCAGCTTAATTCAGGGTGCCGGGGAGCTGTTTTTT. Amino acid sequence: CASSLIQGAGELFF. The gene calls are TRBV7-9 and TRBJ2-2; D is perhaps TRBD1 (5 bases). The V gene's germline CDR1 is SEHNR and CDR2 FQNEAQ (reference sequence). The CDR3 consists of 14 residues. The ends were cut back, 2 bases at V and 6 bases at J, with 10 bases in the middle.

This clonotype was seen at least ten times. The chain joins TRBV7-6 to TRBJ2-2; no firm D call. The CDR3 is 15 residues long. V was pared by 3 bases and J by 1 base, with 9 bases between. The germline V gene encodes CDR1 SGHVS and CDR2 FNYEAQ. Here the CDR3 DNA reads TGTGCCAGCAGCTTCCTGTCAGGGAACACCGGGGAGCTGTTTTTT. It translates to CASSFLSGNTGELFF.

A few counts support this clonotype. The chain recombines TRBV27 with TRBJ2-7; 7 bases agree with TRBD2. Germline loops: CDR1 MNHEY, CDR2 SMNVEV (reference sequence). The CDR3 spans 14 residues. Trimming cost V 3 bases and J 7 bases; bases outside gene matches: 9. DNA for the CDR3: TGTGCCAGCAGTTTGCGAGCGGGGAGGGTGGAGCAGTACGTC. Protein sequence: CASSLRAGRVEQYV.

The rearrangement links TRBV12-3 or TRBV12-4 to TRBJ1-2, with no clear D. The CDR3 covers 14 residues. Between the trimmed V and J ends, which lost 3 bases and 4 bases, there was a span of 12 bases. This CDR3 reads CASSFEGNGYGYTF. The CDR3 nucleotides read TGTGCCAGCAGTTTCGAAGGGAATGGCTATGGCTACACCTTC.

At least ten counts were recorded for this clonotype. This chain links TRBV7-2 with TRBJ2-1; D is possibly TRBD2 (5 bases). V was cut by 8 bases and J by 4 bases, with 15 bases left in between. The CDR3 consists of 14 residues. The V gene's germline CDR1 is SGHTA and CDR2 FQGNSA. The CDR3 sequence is CASPHPGRYNEQFF. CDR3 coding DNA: TGTGCCAGCCCCCATCCGGGGAGATACAATGAGCAGTTCTTC.

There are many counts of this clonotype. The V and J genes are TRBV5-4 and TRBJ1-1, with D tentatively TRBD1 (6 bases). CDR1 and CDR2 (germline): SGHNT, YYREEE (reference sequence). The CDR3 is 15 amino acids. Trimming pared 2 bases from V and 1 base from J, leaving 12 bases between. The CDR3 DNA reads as TGTGCCAGCAGCTTAGGTCCGGGGGCGAACACTGAAGCTTTCTTT. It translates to CASSLGPGANTEAFF.

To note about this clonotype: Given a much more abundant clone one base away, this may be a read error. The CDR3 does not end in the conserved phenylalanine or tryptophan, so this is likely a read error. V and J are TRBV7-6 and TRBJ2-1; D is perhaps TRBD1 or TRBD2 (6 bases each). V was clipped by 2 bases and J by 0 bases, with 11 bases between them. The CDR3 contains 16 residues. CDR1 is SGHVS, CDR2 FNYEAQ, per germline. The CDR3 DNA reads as TGTGCCAGCAGCTTAAACGGGGGCGACTCCTACAATGAGCAGTTCGTC. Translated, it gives CASSLNGGDSYNEQFV.

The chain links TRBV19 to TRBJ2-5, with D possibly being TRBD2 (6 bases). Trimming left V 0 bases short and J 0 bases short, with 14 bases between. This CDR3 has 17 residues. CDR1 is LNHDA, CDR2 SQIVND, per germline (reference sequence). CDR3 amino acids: CASSIDRISGNQETQYF. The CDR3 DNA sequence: TGTGCCAGTAGTATAGATCGGATTAGCGGAAACCAAGAGACCCAGTACTTC.

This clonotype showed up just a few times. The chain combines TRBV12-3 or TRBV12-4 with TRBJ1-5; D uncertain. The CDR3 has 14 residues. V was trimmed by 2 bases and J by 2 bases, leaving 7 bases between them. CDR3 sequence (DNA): TGTGCCAGCAGTTTATGGCAGCGCAATCAGCCCCAGCATTTT. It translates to CASSLWQRNQPQHF.

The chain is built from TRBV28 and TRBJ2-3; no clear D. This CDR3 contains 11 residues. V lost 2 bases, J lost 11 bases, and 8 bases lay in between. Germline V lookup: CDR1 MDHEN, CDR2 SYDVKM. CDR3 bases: TGTGCCAGCAGTTTAGGGGTGATGCAGTATTTT. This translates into CASSLGVMQYF.

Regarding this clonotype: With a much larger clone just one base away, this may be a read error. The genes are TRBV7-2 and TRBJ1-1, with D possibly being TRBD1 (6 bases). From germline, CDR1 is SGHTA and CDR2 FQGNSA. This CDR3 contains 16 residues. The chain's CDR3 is CASSLDLGALNSEASF. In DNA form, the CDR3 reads TGTGCCAGCAGCTTAGATTTGGGGGCGCTTAACTCTGAAGCTTCCTTT.

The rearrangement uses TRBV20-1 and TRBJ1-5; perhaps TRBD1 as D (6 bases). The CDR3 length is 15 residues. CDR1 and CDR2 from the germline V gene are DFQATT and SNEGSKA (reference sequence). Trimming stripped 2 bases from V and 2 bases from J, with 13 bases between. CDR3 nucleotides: TGCAGTGCTAGACCCCCCAGGGGTGGCAATCAGCCCCAGCATTTT. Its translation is CSARPPRGGNQPQHF.

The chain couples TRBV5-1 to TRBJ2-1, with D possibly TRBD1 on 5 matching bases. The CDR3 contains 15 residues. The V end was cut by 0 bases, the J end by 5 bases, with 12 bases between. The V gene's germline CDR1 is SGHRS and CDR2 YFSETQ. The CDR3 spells CASSLEETENNEQFF. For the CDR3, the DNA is TGCGCCAGCAGCTTGGAGGAGACAGAAAACAATGAGCAGTTCTTC.

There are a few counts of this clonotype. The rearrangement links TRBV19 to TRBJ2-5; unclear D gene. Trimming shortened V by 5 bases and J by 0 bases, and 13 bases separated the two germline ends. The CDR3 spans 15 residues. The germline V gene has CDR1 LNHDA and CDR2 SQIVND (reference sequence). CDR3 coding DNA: TGTGCCAGTAGTCTTGGCGGAAGATACCAAGAGACCCAGTACTTC. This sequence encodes CASSLGGRYQETQYF.

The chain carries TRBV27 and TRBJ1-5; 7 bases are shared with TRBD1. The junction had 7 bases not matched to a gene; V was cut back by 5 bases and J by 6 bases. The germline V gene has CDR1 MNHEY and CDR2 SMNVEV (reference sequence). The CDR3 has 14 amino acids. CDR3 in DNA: TGTGCCAGCAGTGCCTACAGGGGTTCTCAGCCCCAGCATTTT. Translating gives CASSAYRGSQPQHF.

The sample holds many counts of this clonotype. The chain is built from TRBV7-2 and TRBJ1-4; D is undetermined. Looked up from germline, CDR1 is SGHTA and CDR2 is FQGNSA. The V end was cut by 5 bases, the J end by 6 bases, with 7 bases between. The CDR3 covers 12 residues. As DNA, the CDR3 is TGTGCCAGCAGCGGAGTTTATGAAAAACTGTTTTTT. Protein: CASSGVYEKLFF.

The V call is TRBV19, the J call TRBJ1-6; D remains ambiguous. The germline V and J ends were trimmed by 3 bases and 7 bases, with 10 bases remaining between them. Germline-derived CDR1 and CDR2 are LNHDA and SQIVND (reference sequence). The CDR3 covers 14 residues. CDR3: CASSIVQKNSPLHF. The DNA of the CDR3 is TGTGCCAGTAGTATCGTTCAGAAGAATTCACCCCTCCACTTT.

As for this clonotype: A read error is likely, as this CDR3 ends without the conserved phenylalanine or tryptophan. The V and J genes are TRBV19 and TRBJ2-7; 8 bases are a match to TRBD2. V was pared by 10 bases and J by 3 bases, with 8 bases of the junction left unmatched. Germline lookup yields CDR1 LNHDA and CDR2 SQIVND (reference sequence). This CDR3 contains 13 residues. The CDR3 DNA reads TGTGCCACTCGGGGGGGAGGCAGCTACGAGCAGTACTAC. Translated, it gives CATRGGGSYEQYY.

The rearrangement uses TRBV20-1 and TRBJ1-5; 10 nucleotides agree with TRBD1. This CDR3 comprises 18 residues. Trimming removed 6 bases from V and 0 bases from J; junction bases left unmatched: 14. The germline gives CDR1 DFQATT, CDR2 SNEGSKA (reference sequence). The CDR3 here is CSANDRGQRWDSNQPQHF. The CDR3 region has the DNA TGCAGTGCAAACGACAGGGGGCAAAGATGGGATAGCAATCAGCCCCAGCATTTT.